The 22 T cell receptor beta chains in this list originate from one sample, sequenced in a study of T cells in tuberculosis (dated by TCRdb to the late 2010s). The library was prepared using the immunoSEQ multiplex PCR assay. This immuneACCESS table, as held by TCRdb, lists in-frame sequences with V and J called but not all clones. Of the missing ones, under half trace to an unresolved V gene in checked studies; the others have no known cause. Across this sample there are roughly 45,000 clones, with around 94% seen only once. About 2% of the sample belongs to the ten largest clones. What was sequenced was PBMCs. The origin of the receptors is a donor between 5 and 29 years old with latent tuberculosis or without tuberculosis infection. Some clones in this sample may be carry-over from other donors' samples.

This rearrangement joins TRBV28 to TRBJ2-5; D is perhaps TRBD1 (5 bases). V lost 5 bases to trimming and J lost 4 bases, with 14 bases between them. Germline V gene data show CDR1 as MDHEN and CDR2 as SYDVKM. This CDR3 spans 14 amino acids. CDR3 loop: CASSLTNRLETQYF. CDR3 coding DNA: TGTGCCAGCAGTCTTACGAACAGGTTAGAGACCCAGTACTTC.

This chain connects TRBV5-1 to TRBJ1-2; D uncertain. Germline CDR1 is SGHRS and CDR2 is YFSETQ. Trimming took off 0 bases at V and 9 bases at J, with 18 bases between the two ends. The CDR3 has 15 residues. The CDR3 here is CASSLVGPYGIRYTF. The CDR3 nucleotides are TGCGCCAGCAGCTTGGTCGGCCCCTACGGGATACGCTACACCTTC.

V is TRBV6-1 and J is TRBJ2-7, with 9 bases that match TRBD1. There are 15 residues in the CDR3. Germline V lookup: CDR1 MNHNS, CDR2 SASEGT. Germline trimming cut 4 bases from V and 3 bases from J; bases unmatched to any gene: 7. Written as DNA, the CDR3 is TGTGCCAGCAGTGCCGGACAGGGGCAGGTCTACGAGCAGTACTTC. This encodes CASSAGQGQVYEQYF.

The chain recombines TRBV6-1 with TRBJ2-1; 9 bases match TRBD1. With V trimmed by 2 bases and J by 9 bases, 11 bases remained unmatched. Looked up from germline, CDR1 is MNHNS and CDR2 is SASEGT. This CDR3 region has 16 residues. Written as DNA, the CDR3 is TGTGCCAGCAGTGAATACAGGGGGCGCGGATCAGGTGAGCAGTTCTTC. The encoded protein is CASSEYRGRGSGEQFF.

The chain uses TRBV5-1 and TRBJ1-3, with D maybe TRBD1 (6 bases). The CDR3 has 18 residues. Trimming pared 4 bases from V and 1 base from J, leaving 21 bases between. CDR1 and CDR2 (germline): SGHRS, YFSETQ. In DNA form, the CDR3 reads TGCGCCAGCAGCCTTGACGACAGGTTGCCGGGGTCTGGAAACACCATATATTTT. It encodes CASSLDDRLPGSGNTIYF.

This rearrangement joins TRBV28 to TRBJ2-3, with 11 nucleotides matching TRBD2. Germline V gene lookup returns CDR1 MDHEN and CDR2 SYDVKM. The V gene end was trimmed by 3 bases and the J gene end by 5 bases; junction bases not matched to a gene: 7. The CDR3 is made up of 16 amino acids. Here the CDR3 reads CASSLLLAGVEDTQYF. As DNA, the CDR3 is TGTGCCAGCAGTTTGTTACTAGCGGGGGTAGAAGATACGCAGTATTTT.

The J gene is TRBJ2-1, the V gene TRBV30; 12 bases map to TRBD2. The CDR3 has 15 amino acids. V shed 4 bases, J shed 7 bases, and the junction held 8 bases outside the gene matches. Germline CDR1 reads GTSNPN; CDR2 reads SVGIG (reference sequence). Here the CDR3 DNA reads TGTGCCTGGAACCGACTAGCGGGAGAGGGTAATGAGCAGTTCTTC. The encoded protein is CAWNRLAGEGNEQFF.

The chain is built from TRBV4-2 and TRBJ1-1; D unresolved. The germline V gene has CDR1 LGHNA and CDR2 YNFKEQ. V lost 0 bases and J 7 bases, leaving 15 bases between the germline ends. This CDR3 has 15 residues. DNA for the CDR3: TGTGCCAGCAGCCAAGATGTCACTACCGGGTTTGAAGCTTTCTTT. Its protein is CASSQDVTTGFEAFF.

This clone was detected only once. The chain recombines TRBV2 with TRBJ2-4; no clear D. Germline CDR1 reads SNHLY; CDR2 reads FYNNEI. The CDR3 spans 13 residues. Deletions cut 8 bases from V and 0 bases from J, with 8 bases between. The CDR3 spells CASAGSAKNIQYF. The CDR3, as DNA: TGTGCCAGCGCCGGGTCAGCCAAAAACATTCAGTACTTC.

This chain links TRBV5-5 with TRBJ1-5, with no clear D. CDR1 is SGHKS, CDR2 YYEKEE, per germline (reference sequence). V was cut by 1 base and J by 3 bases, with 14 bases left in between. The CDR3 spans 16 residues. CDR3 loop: CASSLIQAVPNQPQHF. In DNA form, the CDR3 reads TGTGCCAGCAGCTTGATCCAGGCCGTCCCCAATCAGCCCCAGCATTTT. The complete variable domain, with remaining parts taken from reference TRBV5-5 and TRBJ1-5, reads DAGVTQSPTHLIKTRGQQVTLRCSPISGHKSVSWYQQVLGQGPQFIFQYYEKEERGRGNFPDRFSARQFPNYSSELNVNALLLGDSALYLCASSLIQAVPNQPQHFGDGTRLSIL.

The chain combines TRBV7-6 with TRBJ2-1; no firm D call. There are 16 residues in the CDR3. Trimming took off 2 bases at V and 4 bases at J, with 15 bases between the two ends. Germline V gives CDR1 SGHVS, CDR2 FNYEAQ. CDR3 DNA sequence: TGTGCCAGCAGCTTACAGACTGGCGGAGCGTACAATGAGCAGTTCTTC. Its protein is CASSLQTGGAYNEQFF.

The CDR3 reads CASSEWRNNEKLFF. The CDR3 DNA is TGTGCCAGCAGTGAGTGGCGGAATAATGAAAAACTGTTTTTT. The rearrangement links TRBV6-1 to TRBJ1-4; D gene ambiguous. Germline loops: CDR1 MNHNS, CDR2 SASEGT. Between the trimmed V and J ends, which lost 3 bases and 4 bases, there was a span of 9 bases. The CDR3 extends over 14 amino acids.

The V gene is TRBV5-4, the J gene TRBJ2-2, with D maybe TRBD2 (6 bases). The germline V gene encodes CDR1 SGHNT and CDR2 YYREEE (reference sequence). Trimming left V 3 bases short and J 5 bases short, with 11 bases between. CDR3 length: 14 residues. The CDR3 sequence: CASSSAGGTGELFF. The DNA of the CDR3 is TGTGCCAGCAGCTCTGCCGGGGGTACCGGGGAGCTGTTTTTT.

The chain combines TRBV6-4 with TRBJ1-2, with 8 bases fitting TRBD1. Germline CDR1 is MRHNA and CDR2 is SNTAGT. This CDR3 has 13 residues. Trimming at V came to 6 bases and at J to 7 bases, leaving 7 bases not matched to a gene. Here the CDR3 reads CASSTSGGRGYTF. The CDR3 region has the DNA TGTGCCAGCAGCACGTCAGGGGGCCGTGGCTACACCTTC.

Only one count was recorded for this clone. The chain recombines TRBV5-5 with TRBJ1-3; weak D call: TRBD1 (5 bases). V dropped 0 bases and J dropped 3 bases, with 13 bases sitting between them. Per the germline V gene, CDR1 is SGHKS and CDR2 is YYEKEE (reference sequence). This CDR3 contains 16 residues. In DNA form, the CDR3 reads TGTGCCAGCAGCTTGGACCCAGGGAATTTTGGAAACACCATATATTTT. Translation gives CASSLDPGNFGNTIYF.

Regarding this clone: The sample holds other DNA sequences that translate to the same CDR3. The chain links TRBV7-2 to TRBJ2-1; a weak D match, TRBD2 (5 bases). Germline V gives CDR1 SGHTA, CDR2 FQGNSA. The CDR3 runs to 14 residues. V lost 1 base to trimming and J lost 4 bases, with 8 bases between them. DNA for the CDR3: TGTGCCAGCAGCTTAGGGTCGGGGTACAATGAGCAGTTCTTC. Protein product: CASSLGSGYNEQFF.

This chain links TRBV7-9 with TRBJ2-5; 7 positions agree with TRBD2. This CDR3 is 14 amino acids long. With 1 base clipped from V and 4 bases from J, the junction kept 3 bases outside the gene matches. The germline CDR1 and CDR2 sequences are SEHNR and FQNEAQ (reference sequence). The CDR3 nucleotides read TGTGCCAGCAGCTTAGTGGGGAGGGGAGAGACCCAGTACTTC. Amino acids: CASSLVGRGETQYF.

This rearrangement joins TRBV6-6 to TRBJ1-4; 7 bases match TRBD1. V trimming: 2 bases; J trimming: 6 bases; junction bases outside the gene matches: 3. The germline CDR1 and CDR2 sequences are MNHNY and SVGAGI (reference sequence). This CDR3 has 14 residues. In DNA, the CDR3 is TGTGCCAGCAGTTACGTCAGGGGGGATGAAAAACTGTTTTTT. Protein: CASSYVRGDEKLFF.

The CDR3 nucleotides are TGCGCCAGCAGCCAGATACTAGCGGCTTCCTACGAGCAGTACTTC. It is translated as CASSQILAASYEQYF. This chain joins TRBV4-1 and TRBJ2-7; 8 positions agree with TRBD2. From germline, CDR1 is MGHRA and CDR2 YSYEKL. The CDR3 consists of 15 residues. The ends lost 3 bases at V and 1 base at J; junction bases unmatched: 5.

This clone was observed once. The CDR3, as DNA: TGCGCCAGCAGCTTTCTAGGTGGACGGGGCTCTGGAAACACCATATATTTT. Protein sequence: CASSFLGGRGSGNTIYF. The chain is built from TRBV5-1 and TRBJ1-3; D unclear. V shed 2 bases and J shed 0 bases, with 15 bases lying between them. From germline, CDR1 is SGHRS and CDR2 YFSETQ. This CDR3 spans 17 amino acids.

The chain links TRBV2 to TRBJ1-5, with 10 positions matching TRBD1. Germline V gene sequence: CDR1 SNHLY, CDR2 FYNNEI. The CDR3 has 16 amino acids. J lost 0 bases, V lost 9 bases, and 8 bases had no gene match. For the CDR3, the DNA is TGTGCCAGTGGGGACAGGGGCCCATATAGCAATCAGCCCCAGCATTTT. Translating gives CASGDRGPYSNQPQHF.

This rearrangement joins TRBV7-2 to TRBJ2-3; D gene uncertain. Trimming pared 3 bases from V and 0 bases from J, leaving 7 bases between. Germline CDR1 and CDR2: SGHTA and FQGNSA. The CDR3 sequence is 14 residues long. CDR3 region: CASSLASSTDTQYF. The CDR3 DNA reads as TGTGCCAGCAGCTTGGCATCTAGCACAGATACGCAGTATTTT.